The 2 T cell receptor beta chains presented below share a single source sample, sequenced in a study of blood T cells in healthy people across ages. Through a sample-barcoded 5' primer and a J-beta primer mix, a second PCR was run for about 6 to 11 cycles. TCRdb redid the calling of the 5' RACE reads with MiXCR, one entry per CDR3 protein. This sample yields some 1,000,000 distinct CDR3 sequences, of which 20% to 25% are seen a single time; approximately 0.75% belongs to the top ten. These data also formed part of another study, on T cells of mothers and their children.

Input material: blood. Every receptor here comes from a girl aged 2 to 9 in good health.

The V and J genes are TRBV29-1 and TRBJ2-1; 8 bases are a match to TRBD2. The CDR3 totals 13 residues. Per germline, CDR1 SQVTM and CDR2 ANQGSEA. Trimming removed 7 bases from V and 3 bases from J; junction bases left unmatched: 5. CDR3 sequence (DNA): TGCAGCGAGCGGGAGTTAATCTACAATGAGCAGTTCTTC. It codes for CSERELIYNEQFF.

This clonotype was counted a few times. One end of the junction does not line up with germline, which may come from a read error. The chain employs TRBV29-1 and TRBJ2-3; D is undetermined. CDR3 length: 16 amino acids. Germline-derived CDR1 and CDR2 are SQVTM and ANQGSEA. CDR3 bases: TGCAGCGTTAAAGATCCCGAGACCGACCCCACAGATACGCAGTATTTT. The encoded protein is CSVKDPETDPTDTQYF.